This TCR beta chain was profiled in a study of radiotherapy plus CTLA-4 blockade in lung cancer. Study summary: Disease control reached 31%, with objective responses in 15% to 20%.

Participants had chemo-refractory metastatic non-small-cell lung cancer and were treated with focal radiation plus ipilimumab CTLA-4 blockade. V was clipped by 10 bases and J by 6 bases; unmatched bases: 4. The CDR3 contains 13 residues. Germline lookup yields CDR1 MNHNS and CDR2 SASEGT. As to this clone: Its antigen is as yet unknown.

Notes on the study in general: In blood, after radiotherapy plus ipilimumab, tumor-derived TCR clones expanded.

Assay used: immunoSEQ multiplex PCR; TCRdb lists only in-frame clones, some missing. The table lists about 57,000 clones, roughly four fifths of them singletons. The rearrangement joins TRBV6-1 to TRBJ1-4; 11 positions agree with TRBD1. Material: peripheral blood, obtained from a patient treated with radiotherapy plus ipilimumab. The clonotype was recovered from a human donor with non-small cell lung cancer who had a complete response to radiotherapy plus ipilimumab. DNA for the CDR3: TGTGCCACTGGGACAGGGGGAGATGAAAAACTGTTTTTT. It is translated as CATGTGGDEKLFF.